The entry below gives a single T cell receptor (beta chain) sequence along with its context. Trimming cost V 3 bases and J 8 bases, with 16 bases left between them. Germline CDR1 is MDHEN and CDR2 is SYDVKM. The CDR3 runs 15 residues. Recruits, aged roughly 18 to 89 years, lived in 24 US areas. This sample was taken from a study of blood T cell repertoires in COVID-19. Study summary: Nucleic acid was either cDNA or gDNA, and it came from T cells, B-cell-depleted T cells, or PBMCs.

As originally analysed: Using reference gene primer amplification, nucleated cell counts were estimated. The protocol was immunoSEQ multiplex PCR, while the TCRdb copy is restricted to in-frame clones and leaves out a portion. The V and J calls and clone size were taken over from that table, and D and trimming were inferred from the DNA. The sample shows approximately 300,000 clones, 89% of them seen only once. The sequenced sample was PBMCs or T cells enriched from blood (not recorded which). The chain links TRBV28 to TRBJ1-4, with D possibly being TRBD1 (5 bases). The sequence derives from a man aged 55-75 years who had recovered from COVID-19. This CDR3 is CASSFAAGMGEKLFF. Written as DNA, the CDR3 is TGTGCCAGCAGTTTTGCGGCAGGGATGGGGGAAAAACTGTTTTTT.